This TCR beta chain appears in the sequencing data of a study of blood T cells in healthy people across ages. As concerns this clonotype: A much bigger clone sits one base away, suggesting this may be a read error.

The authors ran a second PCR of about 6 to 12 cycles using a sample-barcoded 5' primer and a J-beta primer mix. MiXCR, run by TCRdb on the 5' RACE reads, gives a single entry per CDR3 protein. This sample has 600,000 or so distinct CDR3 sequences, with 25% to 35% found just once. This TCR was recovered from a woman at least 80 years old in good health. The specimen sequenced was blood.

The CDR3 reads CSVEAEARDDEQFF. The CDR3 DNA follows: TGCAGCGTTGAGGCGGAGGCGCGGGACGATGAGCAGTTCTTC. The chain employs TRBV29-1 and TRBJ2-1, with D perhaps matching TRBD2 (6 bases). V was shortened by 3 bases and J by 8 bases, with 17 bases between the two germline ends. This CDR3 region has 14 residues. Germline CDR1 is SQVTM and CDR2 is ANQGSEA.